This TCR beta chain appears in the sequencing data of a study of vaccination and CD4 T cells after COVID-19. At the level of the study: In the convalescent cohort, there were six males and four females, two of them Hispanic. Participants got two doses of BNT162b2 or mRNA-1273 vaccine. Either a CEFX pool, an HIV-1 Nef pool, or no peptide was added to control cultures.

As regards this clonotype: What it binds is not known.

Sequenced with the Oncomine TCR Beta short-read assay was DNA taken from cultured CD4+ T cells. TCRdb passed the PCR reads through MiXCR, listing each CDR3 protein once. The table records roughly 7,000 distinct CDR3 sequences, 66% of them present only once. In germline, CDR1 is DFQATT, CDR2 SNEGSKA (reference sequence). The junction had 10 bases not matched to a gene; V was cut back by 0 bases and J by 6 bases. CDR3 length equals 17 residues. The treatment: approximately nine-day PBMC culture with coronavirus spike peptide pools or control peptides (ViraFEST assay). Material for sequencing was CD4+ T cells from blood, cultured in vitro. This chain connects TRBV20-1 to TRBJ2-1; 11 bases align to TRBD2. This clonotype was obtained from a human donor who had recovered from COVID-19. The CDR3 DNA is TGCAGTGCTAGAGACCCCTATAGCGGGAGGGCGACCAATGAGCAGTTCTTC. This translates into CSARDPYSGRATNEQFF.